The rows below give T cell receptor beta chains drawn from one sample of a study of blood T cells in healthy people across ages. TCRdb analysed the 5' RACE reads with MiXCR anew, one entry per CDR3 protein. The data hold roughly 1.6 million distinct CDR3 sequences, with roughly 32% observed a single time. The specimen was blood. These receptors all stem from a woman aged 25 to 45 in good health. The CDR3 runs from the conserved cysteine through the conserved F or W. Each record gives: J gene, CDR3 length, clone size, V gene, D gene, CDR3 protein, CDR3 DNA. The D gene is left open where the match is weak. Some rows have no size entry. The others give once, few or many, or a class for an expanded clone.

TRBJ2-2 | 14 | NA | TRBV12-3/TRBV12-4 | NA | CASRWGPGTGELFF | TGTGCCAGCAGGTGGGGGCCTGGCACCGGGGAGCTGTTTTTT
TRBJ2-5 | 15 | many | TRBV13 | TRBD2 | CASSLIESGEETQYF | TGTGCCAGCAGCTTGATCGAAAGCGGGGAAGAGACCCAGTACTTC
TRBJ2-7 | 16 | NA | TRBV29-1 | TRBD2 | CSVEPGLAGGPYEQYF | TGCAGCGTTGAACCCGGACTAGCGGGAGGGCCCTACGAGCAGTACTTC
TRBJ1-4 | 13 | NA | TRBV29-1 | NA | CSVEEGPGEKLFF | TGCAGCGTTGAAGAGGGGCCAGGAGAAAAACTGTTTTTT
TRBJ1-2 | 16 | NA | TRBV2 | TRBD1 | CASITRTGGSSEGYTF | TGTGCCAGCATTACCCGGACAGGCGGCTCGTCAGAAGGCTACACCTTC
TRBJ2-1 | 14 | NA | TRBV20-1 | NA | CSAREFYVSGEQFF | TGCAGTGCTAGAGAGTTTTACGTGTCGGGTGAGCAGTTCTTC
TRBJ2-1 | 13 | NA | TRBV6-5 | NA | CASTRGGYNEQFF | TGTGCCAGCACCAGGGGGGGGTACAATGAGCAGTTCTTC
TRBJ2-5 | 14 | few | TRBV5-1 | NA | CASSFSFSGETQYF | TGCGCCAGCAGCTTCTCTTTCTCGGGAGAGACCCAGTACTTC
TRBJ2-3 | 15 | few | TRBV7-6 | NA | CASSLVGPGPDTQYF | TGTGCCAGCAGCTTAGTAGGCCCTGGACCAGATACGCAGTATTTT
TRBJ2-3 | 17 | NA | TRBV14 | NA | CARDTPTRSIARYTQYF | TGTGCCAGAGACACCCCCACAAGATCGATCGCGCGGTATACGCAGTATTTT
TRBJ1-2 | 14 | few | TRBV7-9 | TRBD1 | CASSLGGGPDGYTF | TGTGCCAGCAGCTTAGGAGGGGGCCCGGATGGCTACACCTTC
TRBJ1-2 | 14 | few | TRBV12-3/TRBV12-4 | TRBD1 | CASSFSDRAYGYTF | TGTGCCAGCAGTTTTAGTGACAGGGCTTATGGCTACACCTTC
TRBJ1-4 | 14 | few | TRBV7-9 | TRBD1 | CASSLRTGDEKLFF | TGTGCCAGCAGCTTACGGACAGGGGATGAAAAACTGTTTTTT
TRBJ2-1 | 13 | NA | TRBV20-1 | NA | CSALGHSLHEQFF | TGCAGTGCACTGGGGCATAGCCTTCACGAGCAGTTCTTC
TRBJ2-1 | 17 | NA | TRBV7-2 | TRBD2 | CASSLGIGGGGPGEQFF | TGTGCCAGCAGCTTAGGGATAGGCGGGGGGGGCCCCGGTGAGCAGTTCTTC
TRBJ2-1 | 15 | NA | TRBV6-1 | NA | CASSAGLPTYNGQFF | TGTGCCAGCAGTGCAGGGCTGCCTACCTACAATGGGCAGTTCTTC
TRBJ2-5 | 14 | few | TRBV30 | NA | CAWSVRRAGETQYF | TGTGCCTGGAGTGTACGGAGGGCGGGGGAGACCCAGTACTTC
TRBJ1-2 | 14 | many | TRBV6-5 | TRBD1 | CASSYGEGANGYTF | TGTGCCAGCAGTTACGGGGAGGGGGCTAATGGCTACACCTTC
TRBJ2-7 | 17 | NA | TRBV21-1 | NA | CASSKVLVGRDLYEQYF | TGTGCCAGCAGCAAAGTCCTAGTAGGCAGGGATCTCTACGAGCAGTACTTC
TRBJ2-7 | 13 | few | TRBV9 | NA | CASSVMERGEQYF | TGTGCCAGCAGCGTAATGGAGAGGGGCGAGCAGTACTTC
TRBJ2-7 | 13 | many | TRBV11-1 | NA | CASATSTTYEQYF | TGTGCCAGCGCAACCTCCACAACCTACGAGCAGTACTTC
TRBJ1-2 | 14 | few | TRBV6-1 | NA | CASSEEGPNYGYTF | TGTGCCAGCAGTGAAGAGGGGCCGAACTATGGCTACACCTTC
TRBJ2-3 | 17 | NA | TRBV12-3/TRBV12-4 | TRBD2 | CASSPVSGTSMYDTQYF | TGTGCCAGCAGTCCAGTATCGGGGACTAGTATGTATGATACGCAGTATTTT
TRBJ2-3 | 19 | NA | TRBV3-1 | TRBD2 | CASSRFGLAGDASTDTQYF | TGTGCCAGCAGCCGCTTTGGACTAGCGGGGGACGCTAGCACAGATACGCAGTATTTT
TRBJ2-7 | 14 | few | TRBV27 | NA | CASSLQSGSYEQYF | TGTGCCAGCAGTTTACAGTCAGGGAGCTACGAGCAGTACTTC
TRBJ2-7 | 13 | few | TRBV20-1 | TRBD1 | CSFTGGGSYEQYF | TGCAGCTTCACAGGGGGAGGCTCCTACGAGCAGTACTTC
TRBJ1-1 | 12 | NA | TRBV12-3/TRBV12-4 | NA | CASRFTELKAFF | TGTGCCAGCAGATTCACCGAGCTGAAAGCTTTCTTT
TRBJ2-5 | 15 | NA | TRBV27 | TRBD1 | CASSQGTGGWETQYF | TGTGCCAGCAGTCAAGGGACAGGGGGTTGGGAGACCCAGTACTTC
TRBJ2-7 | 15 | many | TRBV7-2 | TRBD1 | CASSFLQGAGYEQYF | TGTGCCAGCAGCTTTCTTCAGGGGGCGGGCTACGAGCAGTACTTC
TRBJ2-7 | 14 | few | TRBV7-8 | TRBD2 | CASGGMRGSYEQYF | TGTGCCAGCGGAGGGATGCGGGGGTCCTACGAGCAGTACTTC
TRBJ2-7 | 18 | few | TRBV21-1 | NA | CASSKEVPPRGSSYEQYF | TGTGCCAGCAGCAAAGAAGTACCCCCTAGAGGCAGCTCCTACGAGCAGTACTTC
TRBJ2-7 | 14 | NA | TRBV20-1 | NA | CSARTTGSGYEQYF | TGCAGTGCTCGTACTACAGGGTCGGGCTACGAGCAGTACTTC
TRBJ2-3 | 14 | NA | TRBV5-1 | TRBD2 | CASNSGLVRDTQYF | TGCGCCAGCAACTCGGGACTAGTCAGGGATACGCAGTATTTT
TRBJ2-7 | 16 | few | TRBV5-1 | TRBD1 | CASSFGPGQGGYEQYF | TGCGCCAGCAGCTTTGGTCCGGGACAGGGTGGATACGAGCAGTACTTC
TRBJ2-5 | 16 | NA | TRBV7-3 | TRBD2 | CASSPRASGRLETQYF | TGTGCCAGCAGCCCAAGGGCTAGCGGGAGGTTAGAGACCCAGTACTTC
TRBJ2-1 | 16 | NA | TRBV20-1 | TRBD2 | CSATRLAGGGLDEQFF | TGCAGTGCCACCAGACTAGCGGGGGGGGGCTTGGATGAGCAGTTCTTC
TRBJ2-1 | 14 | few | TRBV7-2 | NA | CASSTGRRLDEQFF | TGTGCCAGCAGCACGGGCAGGAGGCTTGATGAGCAGTTCTTC
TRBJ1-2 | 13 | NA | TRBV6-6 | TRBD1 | CASSQGQGRGYTF | TGTGCCAGCAGTCAAGGACAGGGTCGAGGCTACACCTTC
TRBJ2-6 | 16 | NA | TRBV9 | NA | CASSVRPGSGANVLTF | TGTGCCAGCAGCGTTCGGCCGGGTTCTGGGGCCAACGTCCTGACTTTC
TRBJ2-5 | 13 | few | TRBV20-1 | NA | CSARAQETETQYF | TGCAGTGCTAGGGCACAGGAAACAGAGACCCAGTACTTC
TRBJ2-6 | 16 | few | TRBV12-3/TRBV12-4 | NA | CASSLGPNSGANVLTF | TGTGCCAGCAGTTTGGGACCGAACTCTGGGGCCAACGTCCTGACTTTC
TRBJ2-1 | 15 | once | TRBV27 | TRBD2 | CASSYSGGVYNEQFF | TGTGCCAGCAGTTACAGCGGGGGCGTCTACAATGAGCAGTTCTTC
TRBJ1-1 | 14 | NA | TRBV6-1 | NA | CASSEFVDWTEAFF | TGTGCCAGCAGTGAATTCGTGGATTGGACTGAAGCTTTCTTT
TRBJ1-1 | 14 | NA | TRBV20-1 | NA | CSASSIRGNTEAFF | TGCAGTGCTAGTTCGATTCGTGGAAACACTGAAGCTTTCTTT
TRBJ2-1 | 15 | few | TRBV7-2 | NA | CASSTGTLPYNEQFF | TGTGCCAGCAGCACCGGGACACTCCCCTACAATGAGCAGTTCTTC
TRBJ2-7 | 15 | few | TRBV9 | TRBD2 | CASSYGLADPYEQYF | TGTGCCAGCAGTTATGGACTAGCGGATCCCTACGAGCAGTACTTC
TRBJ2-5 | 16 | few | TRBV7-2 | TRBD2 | CASSLAGGGGQETQYF | TGTGCCAGCAGCTTAGCAGGCGGGGGGGGGCAAGAGACCCAGTACTTC
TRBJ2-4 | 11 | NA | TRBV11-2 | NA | CASSLASQQYF | TGTGCCAGCAGCCTAGCCTCTCAGCAGTACTTC
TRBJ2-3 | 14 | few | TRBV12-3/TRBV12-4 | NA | CASNSGVVGDTQYF | TGTGCCAGCAATTCGGGAGTTGTGGGAGATACGCAGTATTTT
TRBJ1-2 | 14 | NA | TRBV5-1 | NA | CASSFAMGGYGYTF | TGCGCCAGCAGCTTCGCAATGGGGGGCTATGGCTACACCTTC
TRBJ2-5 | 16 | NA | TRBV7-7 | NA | CASSLGVTGYQETQYF | TGTGCCAGCAGCTTAGGGGTCACGGGGTACCAAGAGACCCAGTACTTC
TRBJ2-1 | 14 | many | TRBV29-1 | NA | CSVVGDNSYNEQFF | TGCAGCGTTGTGGGGGACAACTCCTACAATGAGCAGTTCTTC
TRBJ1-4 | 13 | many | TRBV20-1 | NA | CSALEGGYEKLFF | TGCAGTGCCCTCGAGGGAGGTTATGAAAAACTGTTTTTT
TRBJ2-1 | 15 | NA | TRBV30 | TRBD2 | CAWSPLAGVYNEQFF | TGTGCCTGGAGCCCACTAGCGGGGGTTTACAATGAGCAGTTCTTC
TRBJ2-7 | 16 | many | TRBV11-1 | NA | CASSQNSRASSYEQYF | TGTGCCAGCAGCCAAAATAGCAGGGCCTCCTCCTACGAGCAGTACTTC
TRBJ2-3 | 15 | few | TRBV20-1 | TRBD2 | CSAAGLGGDSNTQYF | TGCAGTGCCGCGGGACTAGGAGGGGATTCGAATACGCAGTATTTT
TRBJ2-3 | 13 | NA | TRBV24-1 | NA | CATLGQSTDTQYF | TGTGCCACTTTGGGCCAGAGCACAGATACGCAGTATTTT
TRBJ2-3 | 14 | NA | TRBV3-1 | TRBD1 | CASSPGQGGGTQYF | TGTGCCAGCAGCCCCGGACAGGGGGGGGGCACGCAGTATTTT
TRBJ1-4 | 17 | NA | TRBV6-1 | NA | CASSERRDGPTSEKLFF | TGTGCCAGCAGTGAAAGGCGGGACGGGCCCACTAGTGAAAAACTGTTTTTT
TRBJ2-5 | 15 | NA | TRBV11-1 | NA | CASSSQSPVRETQYF | TGTGCCAGCAGCTCCCAGTCCCCGGTACGAGAGACCCAGTACTTC